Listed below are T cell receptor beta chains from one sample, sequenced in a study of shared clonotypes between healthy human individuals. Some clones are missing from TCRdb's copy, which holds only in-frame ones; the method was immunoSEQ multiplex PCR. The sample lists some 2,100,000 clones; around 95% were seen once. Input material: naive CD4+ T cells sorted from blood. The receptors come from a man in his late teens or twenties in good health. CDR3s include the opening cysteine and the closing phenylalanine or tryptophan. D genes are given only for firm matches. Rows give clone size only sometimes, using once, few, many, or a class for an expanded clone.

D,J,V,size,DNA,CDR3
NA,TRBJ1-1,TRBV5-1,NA,TGCGCCAGCAGCTTGGGGCCGGGGCAGAACACTGAAGCTTTCTTT,CASSLGPGQNTEAFF
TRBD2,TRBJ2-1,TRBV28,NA,TGTGCCAGCAGTTCCCGACTAGCGGGATTAGCCACTGAGCAGTTCTTC,CASSSRLAGLATEQFF
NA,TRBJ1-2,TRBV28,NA,TGTGCCAGCAGTTTAACTGTAGAAAGGGTATTTGGCTACACCTTC,CASSLTVERVFGYTF
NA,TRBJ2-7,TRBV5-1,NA,TGCGCCAGCAGCTTGACAGGGACCTCCTACGAGCAGTACTTC,CASSLTGTSYEQYF
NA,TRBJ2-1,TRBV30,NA,TGTGCCTGGAGTGCCGCCGAGGGGAATGAGCAGTTCTTC,CAWSAAEGNEQFF
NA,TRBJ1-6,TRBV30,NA,TGTGCCTGGAGGTGGAGGGCGTTGGATTCACCCCTCCACTTT,CAWRWRALDSPLHF
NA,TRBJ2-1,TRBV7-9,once,TGTGCCAGCAGCTCCAATTTAGGGGACAATGAGCAGTTCTTC,CASSSNLGDNEQFF
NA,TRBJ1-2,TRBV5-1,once,TGCGCCAGCAGCCCGACGACAGAATTAGGTAATGGCTACACCTTC,CASSPTTELGNGYTF
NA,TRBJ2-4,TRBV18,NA,TGTGCCAGCTCACCAATTGGGGGGATCCTAGCCAAAAACATTCAGTACTTC,CASSPIGGILAKNIQYF
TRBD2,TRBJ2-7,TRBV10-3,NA,TGTGCCACCACGACTAGCGGGGTCTACGAGCAGTACTTC,CATTTSGVYEQYF
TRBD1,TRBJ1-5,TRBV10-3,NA,TGTGCCATCAGACCGGGACAGGGCAATCAGCCCCAGCATTTT,CAIRPGQGNQPQHF
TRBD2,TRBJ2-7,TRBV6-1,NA,TGTGCCAGCAGTCGCTTTAGCGGGGCGCCCTACGAGCAGTACTTC,CASSRFSGAPYEQYF
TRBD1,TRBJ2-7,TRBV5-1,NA,TGCGCCAGCAGCTTGGGGACCGGGACAGCCTACGAGCAGTACTTC,CASSLGTGTAYEQYF